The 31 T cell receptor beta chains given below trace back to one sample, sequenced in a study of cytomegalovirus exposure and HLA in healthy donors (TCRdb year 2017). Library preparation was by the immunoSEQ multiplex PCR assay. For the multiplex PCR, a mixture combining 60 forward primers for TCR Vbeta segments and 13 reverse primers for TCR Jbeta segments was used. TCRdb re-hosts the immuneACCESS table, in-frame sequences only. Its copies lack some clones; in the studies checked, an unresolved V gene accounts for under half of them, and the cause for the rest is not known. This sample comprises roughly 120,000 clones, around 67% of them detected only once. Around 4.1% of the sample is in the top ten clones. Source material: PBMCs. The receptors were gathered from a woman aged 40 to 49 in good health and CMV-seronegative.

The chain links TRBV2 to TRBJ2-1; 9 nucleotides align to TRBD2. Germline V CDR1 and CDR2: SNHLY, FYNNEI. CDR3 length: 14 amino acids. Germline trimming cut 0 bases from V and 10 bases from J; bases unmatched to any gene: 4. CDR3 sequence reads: CASSEARGGREQFF. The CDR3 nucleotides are TGTGCCAGCAGTGAAGCGCGGGGGGGAAGGGAGCAGTTCTTC.

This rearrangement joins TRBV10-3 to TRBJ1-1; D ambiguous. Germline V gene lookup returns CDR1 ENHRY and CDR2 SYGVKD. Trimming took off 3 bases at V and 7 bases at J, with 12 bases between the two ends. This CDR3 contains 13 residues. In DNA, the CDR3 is TGTGCCATCAGTGACCCCCTTTATCGTGAAGCTTTCTTT. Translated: CAISDPLYREAFF.

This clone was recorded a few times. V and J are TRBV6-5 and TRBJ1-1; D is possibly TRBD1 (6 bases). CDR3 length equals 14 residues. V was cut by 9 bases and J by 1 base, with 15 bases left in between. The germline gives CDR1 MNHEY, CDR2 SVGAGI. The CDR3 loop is CASYYEGGNTEAFF. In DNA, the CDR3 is TGTGCCAGTTACTACGAAGGGGGGAACACTGAAGCTTTCTTT.

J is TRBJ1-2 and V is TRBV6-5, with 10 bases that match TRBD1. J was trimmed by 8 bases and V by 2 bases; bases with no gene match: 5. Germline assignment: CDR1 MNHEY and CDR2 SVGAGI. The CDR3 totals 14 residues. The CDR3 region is CASSYGQGVYGYTF. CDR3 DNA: TGTGCCAGCAGTTACGGACAGGGGGTTTACGGCTACACCTTC.

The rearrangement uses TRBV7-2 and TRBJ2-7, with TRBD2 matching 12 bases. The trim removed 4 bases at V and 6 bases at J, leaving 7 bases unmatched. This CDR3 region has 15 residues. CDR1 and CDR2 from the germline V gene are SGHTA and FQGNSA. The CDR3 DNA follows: TGTGCCAGCAGCTCTTGGACTAGCGGGATAAGCGAGCAGTACTTC. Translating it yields CASSSWTSGISEQYF.

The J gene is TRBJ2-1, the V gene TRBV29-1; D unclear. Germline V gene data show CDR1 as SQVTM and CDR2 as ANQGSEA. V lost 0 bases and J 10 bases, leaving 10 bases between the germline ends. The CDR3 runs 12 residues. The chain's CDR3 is CSVEDEVREQFF. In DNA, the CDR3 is TGCAGCGTTGAAGATGAGGTTCGGGAGCAGTTCTTC.

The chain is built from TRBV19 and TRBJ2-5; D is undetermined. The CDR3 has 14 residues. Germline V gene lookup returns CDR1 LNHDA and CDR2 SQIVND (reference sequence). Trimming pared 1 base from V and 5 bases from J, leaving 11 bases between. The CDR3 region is CASSIAPGGETQYF. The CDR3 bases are TGTGCCAGTAGTATAGCCCCAGGTGGGGAGACCCAGTACTTC.

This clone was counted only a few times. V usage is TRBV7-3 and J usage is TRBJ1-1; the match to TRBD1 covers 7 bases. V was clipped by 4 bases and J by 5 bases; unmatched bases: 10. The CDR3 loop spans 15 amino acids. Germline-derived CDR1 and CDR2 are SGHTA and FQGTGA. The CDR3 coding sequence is TGTGCCAGCAGCTACGCCAATCGACAGGGAACTGAAGCTTTCTTT. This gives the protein CASSYANRQGTEAFF.

CDR3 bases: TGTGCCAGCAGCGGTGCTGCTGCTAGCACTCGGAATGAGCAGTTCTTC. This gives the protein CASSGAAASTRNEQFF. The gene calls are TRBV6-6 and TRBJ2-1; D is perhaps TRBD2 (5 bases). Trimming removed 6 bases from V and 7 bases from J, with 22 bases in between. CDR3 length: 16 amino acids. Germline CDR1 MNHNY, CDR2 SVGAGI (reference sequence).

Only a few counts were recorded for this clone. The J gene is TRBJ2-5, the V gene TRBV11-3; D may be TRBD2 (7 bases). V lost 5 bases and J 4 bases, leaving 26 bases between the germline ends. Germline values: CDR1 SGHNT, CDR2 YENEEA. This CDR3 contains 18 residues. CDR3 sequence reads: CASSPGAASGGIRETQYF. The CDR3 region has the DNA TGTGCCAGCAGCCCAGGGGCGGCTAGCGGAGGAATTAGAGAGACCCAGTACTTC.

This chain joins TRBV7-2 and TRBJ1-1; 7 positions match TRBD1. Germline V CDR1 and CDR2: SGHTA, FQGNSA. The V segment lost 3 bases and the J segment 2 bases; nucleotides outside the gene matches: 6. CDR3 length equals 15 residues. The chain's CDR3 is CASSLKSGGNTEAFF. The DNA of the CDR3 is TGTGCCAGCAGCTTGAAGTCAGGGGGTAACACTGAAGCTTTCTTT.

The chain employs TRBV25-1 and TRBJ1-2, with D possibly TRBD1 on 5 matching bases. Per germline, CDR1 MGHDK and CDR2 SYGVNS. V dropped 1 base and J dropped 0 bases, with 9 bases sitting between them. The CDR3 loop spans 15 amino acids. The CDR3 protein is CASSEWQGPNYGYTF. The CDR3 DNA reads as TGTGCCAGCAGTGAATGGCAGGGCCCTAACTATGGCTACACCTTC.

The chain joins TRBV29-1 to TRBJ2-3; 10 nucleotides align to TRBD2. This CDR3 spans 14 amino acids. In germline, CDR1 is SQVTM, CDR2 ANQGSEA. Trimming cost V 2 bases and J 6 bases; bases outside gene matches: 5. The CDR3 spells CSVEPSGRGDTQYF. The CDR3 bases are TGCAGCGTTGAACCTAGCGGGAGAGGGGATACGCAGTATTTT.

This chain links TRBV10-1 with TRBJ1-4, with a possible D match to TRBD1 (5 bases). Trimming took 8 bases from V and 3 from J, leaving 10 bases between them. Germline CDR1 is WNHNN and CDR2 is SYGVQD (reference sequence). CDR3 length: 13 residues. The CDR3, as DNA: TGCGCCAGCGGGGGGTTGTCTAATGAAAAACTGTTTTTT. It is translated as CASGGLSNEKLFF.

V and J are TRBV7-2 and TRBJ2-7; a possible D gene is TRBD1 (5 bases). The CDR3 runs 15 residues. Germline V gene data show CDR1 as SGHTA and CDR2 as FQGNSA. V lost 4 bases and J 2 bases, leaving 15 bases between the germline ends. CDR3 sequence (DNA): TGTGCCAGCAGCTCCCGTTCAGGGAAGGCCTACGAGCAGTACTTC. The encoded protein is CASSSRSGKAYEQYF.

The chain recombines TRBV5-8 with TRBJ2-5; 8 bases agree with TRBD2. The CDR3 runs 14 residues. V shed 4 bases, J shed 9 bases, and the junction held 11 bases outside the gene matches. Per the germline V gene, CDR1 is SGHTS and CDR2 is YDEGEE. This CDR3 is CASSDVAAREAQYF. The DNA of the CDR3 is TGTGCCAGCAGCGACGTGGCAGCGCGGGAGGCCCAGTACTTC.

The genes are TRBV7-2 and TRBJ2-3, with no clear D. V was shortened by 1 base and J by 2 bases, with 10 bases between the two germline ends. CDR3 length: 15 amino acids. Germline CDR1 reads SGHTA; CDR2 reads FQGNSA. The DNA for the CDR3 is TGTGCCAGCAGCTTAGATACGAGCGCCACAGATACGCAGTATTTT. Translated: CASSLDTSATDTQYF. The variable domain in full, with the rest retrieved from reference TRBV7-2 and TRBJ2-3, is GAGVSQSPSNKVTEKGKDVELRCDPISGHTALYWYRQSLGQGLEFLIYFQGNSAPDKSGLPSDRFSAERTGGSVSTLTIQRTQQEDSAVYLCASSLDTSATDTQYFGPGTRLTVL.

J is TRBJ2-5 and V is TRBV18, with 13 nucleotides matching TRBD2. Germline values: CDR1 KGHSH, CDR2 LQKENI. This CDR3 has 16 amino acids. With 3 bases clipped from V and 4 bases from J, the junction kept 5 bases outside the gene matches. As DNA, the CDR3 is TGTGCCAGCTCACCCTGGACTAGCGGGAGTTCAGAGACCCAGTACTTC. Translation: CASSPWTSGSSETQYF.

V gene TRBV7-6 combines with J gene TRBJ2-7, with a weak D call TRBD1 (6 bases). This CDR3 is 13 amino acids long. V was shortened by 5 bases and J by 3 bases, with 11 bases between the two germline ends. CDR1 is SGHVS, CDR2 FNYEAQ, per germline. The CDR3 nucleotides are TGTGCCAGCAGCCCCTTAGGGGGCTACGAGCAGTACTTC. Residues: CASSPLGGYEQYF.

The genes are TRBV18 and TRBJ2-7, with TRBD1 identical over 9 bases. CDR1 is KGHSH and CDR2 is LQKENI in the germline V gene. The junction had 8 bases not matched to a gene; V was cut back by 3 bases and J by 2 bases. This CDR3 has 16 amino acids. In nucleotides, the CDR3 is TGTGCCAGCTCACCCTCGGGACAGGGATTAACCTACGAGCAGTACTTC. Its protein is CASSPSGQGLTYEQYF.

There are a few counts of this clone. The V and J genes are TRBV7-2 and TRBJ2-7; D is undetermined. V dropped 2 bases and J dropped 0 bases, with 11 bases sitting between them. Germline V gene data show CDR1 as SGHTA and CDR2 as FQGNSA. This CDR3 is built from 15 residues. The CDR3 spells CASSLSLLSSYEQYF. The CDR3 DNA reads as TGTGCCAGCAGCTTATCCCTGCTGAGCTCCTACGAGCAGTACTTC. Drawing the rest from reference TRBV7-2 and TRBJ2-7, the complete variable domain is GAGVSQSPSNKVTEKGKDVELRCDPISGHTALYWYRQSLGQGLEFLIYFQGNSAPDKSGLPSDRFSAERTGGSVSTLTIQRTQQEDSAVYLCASSLSLLSSYEQYFGPGTRLTVT.

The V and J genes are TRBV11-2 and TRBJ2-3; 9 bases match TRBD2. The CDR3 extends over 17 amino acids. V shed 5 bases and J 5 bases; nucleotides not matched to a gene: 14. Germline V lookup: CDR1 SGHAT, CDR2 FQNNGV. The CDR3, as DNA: TGTGCCAGCAGCCTCCGGCGGGGGGGCCAGGTAGGAGATACGCAGTATTTT. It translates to CASSLRRGGQVGDTQYF. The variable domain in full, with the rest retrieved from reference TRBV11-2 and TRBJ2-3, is EAGVAQSPRYKIIEKRQSVAFWCNPISGHATLYWYQQILGQGPKLLIQFQNNGVVDDSQLPKDRFSAERLKGVDSTLKIQPAKLEDSAVYLCASSLRRGGQVGDTQYFGPGTRLTVL.

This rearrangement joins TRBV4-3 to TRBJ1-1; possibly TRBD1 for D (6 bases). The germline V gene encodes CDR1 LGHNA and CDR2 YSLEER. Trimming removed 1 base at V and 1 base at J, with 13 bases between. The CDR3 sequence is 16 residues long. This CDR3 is CASSQGGPSGNTEAFF. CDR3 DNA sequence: TGCGCCAGCAGCCAAGGGGGGCCCAGCGGGAACACTGAAGCTTTCTTT.

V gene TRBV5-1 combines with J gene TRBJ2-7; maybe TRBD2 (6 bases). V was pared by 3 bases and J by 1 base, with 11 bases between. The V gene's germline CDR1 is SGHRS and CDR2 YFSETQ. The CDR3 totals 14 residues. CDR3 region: CASSSFSGSYEQYF. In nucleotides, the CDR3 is TGCGCCAGCAGCTCCTTTAGCGGATCCTACGAGCAGTACTTC.

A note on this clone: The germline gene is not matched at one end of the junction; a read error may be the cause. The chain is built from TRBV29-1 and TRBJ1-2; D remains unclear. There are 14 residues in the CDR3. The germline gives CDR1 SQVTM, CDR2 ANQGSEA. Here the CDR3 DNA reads TGCAGCGTGGAAGTTTCGAGGCTACGACATGGCTACACCTTC. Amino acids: CSVEVSRLRHGYTF.

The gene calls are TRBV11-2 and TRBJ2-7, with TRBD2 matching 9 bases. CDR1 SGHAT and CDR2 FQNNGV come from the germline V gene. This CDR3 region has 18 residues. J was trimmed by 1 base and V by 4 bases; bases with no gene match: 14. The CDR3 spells CASSSLLGSGRRSYEQYF. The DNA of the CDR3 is TGTGCCAGCAGCTCATTGCTGGGTAGCGGGAGAAGGTCCTACGAGCAGTACTTC.

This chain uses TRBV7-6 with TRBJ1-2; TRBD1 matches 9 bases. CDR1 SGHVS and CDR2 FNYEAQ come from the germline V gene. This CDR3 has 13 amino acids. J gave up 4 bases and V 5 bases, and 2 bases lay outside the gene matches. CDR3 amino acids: CASSPDRGYGYTF. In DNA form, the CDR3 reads TGTGCCAGCAGCCCGGACAGGGGCTATGGCTACACCTTC. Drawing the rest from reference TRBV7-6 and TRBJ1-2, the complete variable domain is GAGVSQSPRYKVTKRGQDVALRCDPISGHVSLYWYRQALGQGPEFLTYFNYEAQQDKSGLPNDRFSAERPEGSISTLTIQRTEQRDSAMYRCASSPDRGYGYTFGSGTRLTVV.

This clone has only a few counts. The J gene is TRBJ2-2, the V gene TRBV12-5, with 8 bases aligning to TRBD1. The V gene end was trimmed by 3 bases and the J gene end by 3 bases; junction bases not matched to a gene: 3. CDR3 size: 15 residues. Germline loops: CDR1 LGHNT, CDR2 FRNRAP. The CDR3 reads CASGLGQGDTGELFF. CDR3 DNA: TGTGCTAGTGGTTTAGGACAGGGTGACACCGGGGAGCTGTTTTTT.

CDR3 amino acids: CASSKGSGGSYGYTF. DNA for the CDR3: TGTGCCAGCAGCAAAGGCTCGGGGGGAAGCTATGGCTACACCTTC. The chain combines TRBV21-1 with TRBJ1-2. TRBV21-1 is recorded as a pseudogene. The CDR3 covers 15 residues.

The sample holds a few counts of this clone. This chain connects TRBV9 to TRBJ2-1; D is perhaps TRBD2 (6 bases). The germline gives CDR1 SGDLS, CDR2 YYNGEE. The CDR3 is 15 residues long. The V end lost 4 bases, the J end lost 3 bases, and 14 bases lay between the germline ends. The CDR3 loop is CASSREPRDYNEQFF. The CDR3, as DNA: TGTGCCAGCAGCCGGGAGCCTAGAGACTACAATGAGCAGTTCTTC.

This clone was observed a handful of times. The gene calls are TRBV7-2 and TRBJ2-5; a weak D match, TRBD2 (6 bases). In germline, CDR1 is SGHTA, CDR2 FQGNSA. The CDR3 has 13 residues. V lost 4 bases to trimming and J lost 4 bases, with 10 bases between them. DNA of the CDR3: TGTGCCAGCAGCTCAAGACTAGGAGAGACCCAGTACTTC. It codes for CASSSRLGETQYF.